The sequence of this T cell receptor (beta chain) was determined in a study of T cell responses to AZD1222 COVID-19 vaccine. Study-wide findings and caveats: Repertoires in all cases were sampled only once the peak T cell response had passed. There were vaccine-associated CD4 TCRs across spike, dominant at 160-218 and 743-854.

V dropped 7 bases and J dropped 3 bases, with 14 bases sitting between them. The CDR3 spans 13 residues. The V gene's germline CDR1 is SGHNT and CDR2 YYREEE (reference sequence). For this clone: Its antigen is still unknown.

Assay used: immunoSEQ multiplex PCR; TCRdb lists only in-frame clones, some missing. The data contain some 56,000 clones, 89% of them singletons. This rearrangement joins TRBV5-4 to TRBJ2-7, with D possibly matching TRBD2 (5 bases). Source: peripheral blood, taken 28 days after the second AZD1222 dose. The receptor comes from an adult who received the AZD1222 COVID-19 vaccine. The CDR3 DNA follows: TGTGCCAGCGCCCGGGAAAGGGTCTACGAGCAGTACTTC. Protein sequence: CASARERVYEQYF.